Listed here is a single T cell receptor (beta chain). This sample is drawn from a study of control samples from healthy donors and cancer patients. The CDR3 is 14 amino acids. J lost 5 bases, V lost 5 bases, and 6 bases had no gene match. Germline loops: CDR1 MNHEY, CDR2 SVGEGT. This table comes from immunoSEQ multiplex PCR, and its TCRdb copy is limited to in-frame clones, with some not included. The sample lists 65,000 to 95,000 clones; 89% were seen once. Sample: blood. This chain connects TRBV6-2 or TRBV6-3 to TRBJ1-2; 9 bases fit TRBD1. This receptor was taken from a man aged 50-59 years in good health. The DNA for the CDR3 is TGTGCCAGCAGTCCCCCGGGACAGGGTTATGGCTACACCTTC. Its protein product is CASSPPGQGYGYTF.